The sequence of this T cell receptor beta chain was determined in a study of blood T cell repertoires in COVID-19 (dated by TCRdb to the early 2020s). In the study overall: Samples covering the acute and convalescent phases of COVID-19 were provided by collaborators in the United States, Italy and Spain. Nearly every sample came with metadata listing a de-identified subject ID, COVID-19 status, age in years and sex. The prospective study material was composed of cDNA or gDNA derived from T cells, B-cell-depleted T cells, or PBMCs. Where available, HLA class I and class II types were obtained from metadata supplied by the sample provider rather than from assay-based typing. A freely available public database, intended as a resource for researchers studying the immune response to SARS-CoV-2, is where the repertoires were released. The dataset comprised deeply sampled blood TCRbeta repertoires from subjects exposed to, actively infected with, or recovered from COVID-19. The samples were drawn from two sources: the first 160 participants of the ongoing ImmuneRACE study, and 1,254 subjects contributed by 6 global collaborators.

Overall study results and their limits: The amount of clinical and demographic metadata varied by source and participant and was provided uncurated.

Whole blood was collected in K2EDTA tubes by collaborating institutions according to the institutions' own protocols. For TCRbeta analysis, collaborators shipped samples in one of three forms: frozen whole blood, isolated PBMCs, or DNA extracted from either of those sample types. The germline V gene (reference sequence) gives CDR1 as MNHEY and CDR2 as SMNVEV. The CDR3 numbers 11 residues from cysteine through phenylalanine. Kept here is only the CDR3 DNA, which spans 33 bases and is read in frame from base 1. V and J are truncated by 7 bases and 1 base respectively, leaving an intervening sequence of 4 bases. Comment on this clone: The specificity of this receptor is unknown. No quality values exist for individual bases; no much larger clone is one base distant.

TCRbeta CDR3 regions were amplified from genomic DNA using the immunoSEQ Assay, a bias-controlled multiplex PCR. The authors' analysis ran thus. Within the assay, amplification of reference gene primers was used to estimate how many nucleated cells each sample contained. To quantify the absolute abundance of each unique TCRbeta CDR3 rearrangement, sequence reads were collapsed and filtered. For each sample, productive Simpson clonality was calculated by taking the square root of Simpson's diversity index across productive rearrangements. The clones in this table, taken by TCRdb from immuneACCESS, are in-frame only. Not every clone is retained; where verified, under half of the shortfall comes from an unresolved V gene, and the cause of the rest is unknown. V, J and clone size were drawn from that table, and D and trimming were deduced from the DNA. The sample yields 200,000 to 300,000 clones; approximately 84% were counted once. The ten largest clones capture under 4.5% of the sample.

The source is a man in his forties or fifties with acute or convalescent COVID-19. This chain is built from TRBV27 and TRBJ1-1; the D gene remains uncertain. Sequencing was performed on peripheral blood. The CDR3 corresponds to CASIKNTEAFF. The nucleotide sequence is TGTGCCAGCATAAAGAACACTGAAGCTTTCTTT.